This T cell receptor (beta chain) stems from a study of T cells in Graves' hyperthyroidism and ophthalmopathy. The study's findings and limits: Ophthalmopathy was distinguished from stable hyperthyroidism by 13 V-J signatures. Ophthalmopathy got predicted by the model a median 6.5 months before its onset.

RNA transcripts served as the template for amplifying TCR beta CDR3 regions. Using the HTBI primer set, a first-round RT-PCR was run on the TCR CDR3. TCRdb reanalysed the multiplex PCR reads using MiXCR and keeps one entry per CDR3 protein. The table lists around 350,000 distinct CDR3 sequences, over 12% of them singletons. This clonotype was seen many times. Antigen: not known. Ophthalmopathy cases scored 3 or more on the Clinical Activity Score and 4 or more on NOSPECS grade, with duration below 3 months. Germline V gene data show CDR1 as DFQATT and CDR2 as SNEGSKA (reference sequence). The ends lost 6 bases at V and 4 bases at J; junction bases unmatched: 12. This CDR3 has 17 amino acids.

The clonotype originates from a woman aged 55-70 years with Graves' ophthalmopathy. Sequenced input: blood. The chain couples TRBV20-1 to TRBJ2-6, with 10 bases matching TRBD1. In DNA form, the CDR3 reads TGCAGTGCCACAACCGGGACAGGGGTCTCCGGGGCCAACGTCCTGACTTTC. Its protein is CSATTGTGVSGANVLTF.